The sequence of this T cell receptor beta chain was determined in a study of T-cell reconstitution after alpha-beta-depleted transplantation in children. The study, taken as a whole, reports: There were some patients whose high TCRbeta diversity at day 60 came from surviving recipient T cells and thymic progenitors. A year post-transplant, T-cell counts and diversity derived mostly from newly produced T cells. Reportedly, only several hundred clones from non-depleted graft cells drove alpha-beta T-cell counts at about two months.

CDR3 length: 15 amino acids. Germline-derived CDR1 and CDR2 are SGHRS and YFSETQ. V was trimmed by 4 bases and J by 0 bases, leaving 12 bases between them. With respect to this clonotype: Its target is unknown.

TCRbeta library construction was performed incorporating unique molecular identifiers. From the PCR reads, TCRdb called clonotypes with MiXCR, one entry per CDR3 protein. The repertoire has about 580,000 distinct CDR3 sequences, 25% to 30% of them found once; the top ten carry just over 35%. The clonotype originates from a boy under three years old with Wiskott-Aldrich syndrome, due to receive a stem cell transplant. Sequencing used PBMCs, obtained before TCRalphabeta/CD19-depleted stem cell transplant. The chain has TRBV5-1 and TRBJ2-3; TRBD2 is a possible D gene (6 bases). The CDR3 nucleotides read TGCGCCAGCAGCGGACCCGGGACTAGCACAGATACGCAGTATTTT. Encoded protein: CASSGPGTSTDTQYF.